Below are 32 T cell receptor beta chains sequenced from a single sample in a study of blood T cell repertoires in COVID-19. The repertoire was sequenced with immunoSEQ multiplex PCR; TCRdb's copy has only in-frame clones and lacks some. The repertoire has about 150,000 clones, 84% of them found once; the top ten carry less than 4%. Material: PBMCs or T cells enriched from blood (not recorded which). These receptors all stem from a woman between 50 and 59 years old with acute COVID-19.

The CDR3 protein is CASSQKRRLTRETQYF. The CDR3 region has the DNA TGTGCCAGCAGCCAAAAAAGGAGGCTAACCAGAGAGACCCAGTACTTC. The chain employs TRBV14 and TRBJ2-5; D possibly corresponds to TRBD2 (5 bases). Germline V gives CDR1 SGHDN, CDR2 FVKESK. The CDR3 runs 16 residues. V was cut by 2 bases and J by 4 bases, with 17 bases left in between.

The chain carries TRBV19 and TRBJ2-5; D may be TRBD1 (6 bases). Trimming pared 6 bases from V and 5 bases from J, leaving 19 bases between. There are 15 residues in the CDR3. CDR1 is LNHDA, CDR2 SQIVND, per germline (reference sequence). Written as DNA, the CDR3 is TGTGCCAGTAGCCCCCCCAGGGGCGCCTGGGAGACCCAGTACTTC. Translating it yields CASSPPRGAWETQYF.

V usage is TRBV5-1 and J usage is TRBJ1-2, with TRBD1 matching 10 bases. Trimming took 3 bases from V and 2 from J; bases not matched to a gene: 10. The CDR3 extends over 17 amino acids. From germline, CDR1 is SGHRS and CDR2 YFSETQ. The CDR3 is CASSWGPGQGTNYGYTF. Written as DNA, the CDR3 is TGCGCCAGCAGCTGGGGTCCGGGACAGGGGACGAACTATGGCTACACCTTC.

V is TRBV12-5 and J is TRBJ1-5; D might be TRBD1 (6 bases). The CDR3 contains 16 residues. In germline, CDR1 is LGHNT, CDR2 FRNRAP. V was trimmed by 1 base and J by 0 bases, leaving 10 bases between them. CDR3 sequence reads: CASGLAQGYSNQPQHF. For the CDR3, the DNA is TGTGCTAGTGGTTTGGCACAGGGATATAGCAATCAGCCCCAGCATTTT.

The chain recombines TRBV11-2 with TRBJ2-1; 11 positions match TRBD2. Germline-derived CDR1 and CDR2 are SGHAT and FQNNGV. This CDR3 is built from 16 residues. Unmatched junction bases numbered 8, after V lost 6 bases and J lost 4 bases. The CDR3 sequence: CASSRQGTSGYNEQFF. The CDR3 nucleotides read TGTGCCAGCAGTCGTCAGGGGACTAGCGGTTACAATGAGCAGTTCTTC.

In DNA, the CDR3 is TGCAGTGCTAGTGTCGACAGGGCTTTTAATGAAAAACTGTTTTTT. Translation gives CSASVDRAFNEKLFF. The chain combines TRBV20-1 with TRBJ1-4; 7 bases agree with TRBD1. Germline V gene sequence: CDR1 DFQATT, CDR2 SNEGSKA (reference sequence). The CDR3 length is 15 residues. The J segment lost 4 bases and the V segment lost 3 bases, leaving 8 bases of the junction unmatched.

The chain carries TRBV13 and TRBJ2-7, with D maybe TRBD1 (6 bases). V was pared by 5 bases and J by 3 bases, with 11 bases between. Germline assignment: CDR1 PRHDT and CDR2 FYEKMQ (reference sequence). The CDR3 has 13 amino acids. CDR3 in amino acids: CASSRDRNYEQYF. In DNA form, the CDR3 reads TGTGCCAGCAGCCGTGACAGGAACTACGAGCAGTACTTC.

This rearrangement joins TRBV4-3 to TRBJ2-7; possible D gene TRBD1, 5 bases. Trimming stripped 1 base from V and 2 bases from J, with 9 bases between. This CDR3 comprises 14 residues. The germline gives CDR1 LGHNA, CDR2 YSLEER. The CDR3 reads CASSQGAGTYEQYF. CDR3 bases: TGCGCCAGCAGCCAAGGTGCAGGGACCTACGAGCAGTACTTC.

This chain links TRBV5-1 with TRBJ2-5; TRBD2 matches at 14 bases. CDR3 length equals 16 residues. Losses at the gene ends were 3 bases for V and 4 bases for J; bases not matched to a gene: 5. From germline, CDR1 is SGHRS and CDR2 YFSETQ. CDR3 protein: CASSSGTSGRGETQYF. The CDR3 DNA sequence: TGCGCCAGCAGCTCGGGGACTAGCGGGAGAGGAGAGACCCAGTACTTC. Full variable domain (rest looked up from reference TRBV5-1 and TRBJ2-5): KAGVTQTPRYLIKTRGQQVTLSCSPISGHRSVSWYQQTPGQGLQFLFEYFSETQRNKGNFPGRFSGRQFSNSRSEMNVSTLELGDSALYLCASSSGTSGRGETQYFGPGTRLLVL.

The chain couples TRBV24-1 to TRBJ2-5, with D perhaps matching TRBD2 (6 bases). From germline, CDR1 is KGHDR and CDR2 SFDVKD. The CDR3 has 14 amino acids. V was cut by 3 bases and J by 5 bases, with 12 bases left in between. The CDR3 nucleotides read TGTGCCACCAGTGATAGGAGGGCGGAGGAGACCCAGTACTTC. Translated: CATSDRRAEETQYF.

The chain carries TRBV5-1 and TRBJ1-6; 7 bases agree with TRBD1. Losses at the gene ends were 0 bases for V and 9 bases for J; bases not matched to a gene: 6. The germline V gene encodes CDR1 SGHRS and CDR2 YFSETQ. The CDR3 loop spans 15 amino acids. CDR3 nucleotide sequence: TGCGCCAGCAGCTTGGGAGGGGGCAGAGGTTCACCCCTCCACTTT. It translates to CASSLGGGRGSPLHF.

The rearrangement joins TRBV10-3 to TRBJ2-7; 15 bases agree with TRBD2. After removal of 4 bases from V and 3 bases from J, the junction contained 10 bases not matched to a gene. Germline V CDR1 and CDR2: ENHRY, SYGVKD. The CDR3 loop spans 18 amino acids. CDR3 protein: CAISVDGTSGRTLYEQYF. CDR3 bases: TGTGCCATCAGTGTAGACGGGACTAGCGGGAGGACACTCTACGAGCAGTACTTC.

This clone was recorded a few times. Given the absence of the conserved phenylalanine or tryptophan at the CDR3 end, a read error is likely. It is unclear where the CDR3 begins or ends on the DNA, so no DNA is shown, and the CDR3 is as TCRdb lists it. The chain recombines TRBV9 with TRBJ1-1; the table's D gene call, TRBD1, was not cross checked with the DNA. The length of the CDR3 is 9 amino acids, counting both ends. The germline gives CDR1 SGDLS, CDR2 YYNGEE. This CDR3 is CASSRGTAS.

This chain connects TRBV29-1 to TRBJ1-4; 11 bases fit TRBD1. This CDR3 is 13 amino acids long. V lost 6 bases and J lost 8; bases outside the gene matches: 5. The germline gives CDR1 SQVTM, CDR2 ANQGSEA. CDR3 sequence: CSVGQGAEEKLFF. CDR3 bases: TGCAGCGTCGGACAGGGGGCTGAAGAAAAACTGTTTTTT.

This sequence joins TRBV27 and TRBJ2-1; 8 bases match TRBD1. The ends lost 6 bases at V and 0 bases at J; junction bases unmatched: 4. The CDR3 is 15 residues long. Germline CDR1 MNHEY, CDR2 SMNVEV (reference sequence). The CDR3 sequence is CASSPGTGSYNEQFF. For the CDR3, the DNA is TGTGCCAGCAGCCCCGGGACAGGCTCCTACAATGAGCAGTTCTTC.

The chain carries TRBV5-1 and TRBJ2-7, with TRBD1 matching 7 bases. This CDR3 comprises 15 residues. The ends lost 4 bases at V and 1 base at J; junction bases unmatched: 8. CDR1 is SGHRS, CDR2 YFSETQ, per germline. CDR3 region: CASSGRETGSYEQYF. The DNA for the CDR3 is TGCGCCAGCAGCGGGCGTGAGACAGGGTCCTACGAGCAGTACTTC. The full variable domain, completed using reference TRBV5-1 and TRBJ2-7, is KAGVTQTPRYLIKTRGQQVTLSCSPISGHRSVSWYQQTPGQGLQFLFEYFSETQRNKGNFPGRFSGRQFSNSRSEMNVSTLELGDSALYLCASSGRETGSYEQYFGPGTRLTVT.

The rearrangement links TRBV15 to TRBJ1-1; tentatively, D is TRBD1 (6 bases). From germline, CDR1 is LNHNV and CDR2 YYDKDF (reference sequence). V dropped 5 bases and J dropped 5 bases, with 15 bases sitting between them. This CDR3 region has 14 residues. CDR3 protein: CATSREGVGTEAFF. In DNA form, the CDR3 reads TGTGCCACCAGCCGGGAGGGGGTAGGGACTGAAGCTTTCTTT.

The CDR3 is CASSLTDRGHQPQHF. The DNA for the CDR3 is TGCGCCAGCAGCCTAACTGACAGGGGGCATCAGCCCCAGCATTTT. This chain joins TRBV4-1 and TRBJ1-5; TRBD1 aligns across 10 bases. J was trimmed by 5 bases and V by 4 bases; bases with no gene match: 5. Germline values: CDR1 MGHRA, CDR2 YSYEKL. The CDR3 extends over 15 amino acids.

The chain couples TRBV27 to TRBJ2-7; maybe TRBD2 (6 bases). Trimming took 0 bases from V and 4 from J, leaving 16 bases between them. From germline, CDR1 is MNHEY and CDR2 SMNVEV (reference sequence). This CDR3 is built from 16 residues. DNA for the CDR3: TGTGCCAGCAGTTTATCCCCGGGACTCGGAACATACGAGCAGTACTTC. Its translation: CASSLSPGLGTYEQYF.

This chain connects TRBV7-8 to TRBJ1-5; D is ambiguous. Germline V gene sequence: CDR1 SGHVS, CDR2 FQNEAQ. The CDR3 is 12 residues long. The V end lost 1 base, the J end lost 11 bases, and 9 bases lay between the germline ends. The CDR3 loop is CASSLGPRAQHF. CDR3 in DNA: TGTGCCAGCAGCTTAGGTCCAAGAGCCCAGCATTTT.

J is TRBJ2-7 and V is TRBV28, with 8 positions matching TRBD1. Germline V gene data show CDR1 as MDHEN and CDR2 as SYDVKM. The junction had 7 bases not matched to a gene; V was cut back by 6 bases and J by 0 bases. This CDR3 has 15 residues. The CDR3 here is CASRGTGGFSYEQYF. CDR3 DNA: TGTGCCAGCAGGGGGACAGGAGGGTTCTCCTACGAGCAGTACTTC.

This chain connects TRBV5-1 to TRBJ2-1, with D perhaps TRBD2 (5 bases). Germline loops: CDR1 SGHRS, CDR2 YFSETQ. The V end lost 1 base, the J end lost 2 bases, and 7 bases lay between the germline ends. CDR3 length equals 14 residues. The CDR3 spells CASSLRETYNEQFF. The CDR3 coding sequence is TGCGCCAGCAGCTTGAGGGAGACCTACAATGAGCAGTTCTTC.

The chain carries TRBV19 and TRBJ1-3, with TRBD1 identical over 8 bases. Germline lookup yields CDR1 LNHDA and CDR2 SQIVND (reference sequence). The CDR3 has 15 amino acids. V shed 4 bases, J shed 3 bases, and the junction held 5 bases outside the gene matches. CDR3 amino acids: CASSNPGTGGNTIYF. The CDR3 coding sequence is TGTGCCAGTAGTAACCCAGGGACAGGTGGAAACACCATATATTTT.

The chain combines TRBV19 with TRBJ1-5, with D perhaps TRBD1 (6 bases). Germline V gene sequence: CDR1 LNHDA, CDR2 SQIVND (reference sequence). The CDR3 covers 15 residues. Trimming stripped 3 bases from V and 4 bases from J, with 13 bases between. The CDR3 nucleotides are TGTGCCAGTAGTATCTCTGACAGGTTGAATCAGCCCCAGCATTTT. It yields the protein CASSISDRLNQPQHF.

This clone was seen a single time. The chain carries TRBV7-6 and TRBJ1-1; 7 bases are a match to TRBD1. The V gene's germline CDR1 is SGHVS and CDR2 FNYEAQ. Losses at the gene ends were 4 bases for V and 1 base for J; bases not matched to a gene: 6. This CDR3 spans 15 amino acids. DNA of the CDR3: TGTGCCAGCAGCTCCGCGACAGGGACGAACACTGAAGCTTTCTTT. Protein: CASSSATGTNTEAFF.

The chain links TRBV4-1 to TRBJ2-5, with 10 bases matching TRBD1. J lost 3 bases, V lost 2 bases, and 6 bases had no gene match. The CDR3 covers 16 residues. Germline CDR1 MGHRA, CDR2 YSYEKL. Here the CDR3 DNA reads TGCGCCAGCAGCCAAACCGGGACAGGGGATGAAGAGACCCAGTACTTC. It specifies CASSQTGTGDEETQYF.

This clone was seen a single time. V usage is TRBV19 and J usage is TRBJ1-6, with a weak D call TRBD1 (5 bases). Trimming took 7 bases from V and 6 from J, leaving 16 bases between them. The CDR3 contains 15 residues. CDR1 LNHDA and CDR2 SQIVND come from the germline V gene (reference sequence). The CDR3 sequence: CASNTGFLPNSPLHF. In DNA, the CDR3 is TGTGCCAGTAACACAGGATTCTTGCCTAATTCACCCCTCCACTTT.

V usage is TRBV24-1 and J usage is TRBJ1-2; D remains ambiguous. Germline CDR1 reads KGHDR; CDR2 reads SFDVKD. V lost 9 bases and J lost 1, with 11 bases in between. CDR3 length: 13 residues. The CDR3 protein is CATPSGLNYGYTF. The CDR3, as DNA: TGTGCCACCCCCTCCGGTCTTAACTATGGCTACACCTTC.

The V and J genes are TRBV4-3 and TRBJ2-5; TRBD1 is a possible D gene (6 bases). V gave up 0 bases and J gave up 5 bases, with 19 bases separating them. Germline CDR1 reads LGHNA; CDR2 reads YSLEER. The CDR3 has 17 amino acids. Written as DNA, the CDR3 is TGCGCCAGCAGCCAAGATTGGGGACACAACCCCGTCGAGACCCAGTACTTC. It encodes CASSQDWGHNPVETQYF.

The rearrangement links TRBV12-5 to TRBJ2-4, with D perhaps TRBD1 (5 bases). Trimming cost V 6 bases and J 6 bases, with 12 bases left between them. The length of the CDR3 is 13 residues. Germline V gene lookup returns CDR1 LGHNT and CDR2 FRNRAP. CDR3 in DNA: TGTGCTAGTGGCCAGGGTGTCACAAACATTCAGTACTTC. Residues: CASGQGVTNIQYF.

This clone was observed a single time. The chain employs TRBV7-6 and TRBJ2-5; 9 bases map to TRBD2. CDR3 length equals 17 residues. Losses at the gene ends were 3 bases for V and 0 bases for J; bases not matched to a gene: 8. Germline V gene sequence: CDR1 SGHVS, CDR2 FNYEAQ. The CDR3 protein is CASSLKRGALNQETQYF. The CDR3 nucleotides read TGTGCCAGCAGCTTGAAGCGGGGGGCGCTTAACCAAGAGACCCAGTACTTC.

The chain joins TRBV7-8 to TRBJ1-3; D possibly corresponds to TRBD1 (5 bases). V dropped 2 bases and J dropped 3 bases, with 8 bases sitting between them. Looked up from germline, CDR1 is SGHVS and CDR2 is FQNEAQ. This CDR3 has 14 amino acids. CDR3 in amino acids: CASSLPGGGNTIYF. The CDR3 bases are TGTGCCAGCAGCTTACCGGGGGGTGGAAACACCATATATTTT. The complete variable domain, with remaining parts taken from reference TRBV7-8 and TRBJ1-3, reads GAGVSQSPRYKVAKRGQDVALRCDPISGHVSLFWYQQALGQGPEFLTYFQNEAQLDKSGLPSDRFFAERPEGSVSTLKIQRTQQEDSAVYLCASSLPGGGNTIYFGEGSWLTVV.